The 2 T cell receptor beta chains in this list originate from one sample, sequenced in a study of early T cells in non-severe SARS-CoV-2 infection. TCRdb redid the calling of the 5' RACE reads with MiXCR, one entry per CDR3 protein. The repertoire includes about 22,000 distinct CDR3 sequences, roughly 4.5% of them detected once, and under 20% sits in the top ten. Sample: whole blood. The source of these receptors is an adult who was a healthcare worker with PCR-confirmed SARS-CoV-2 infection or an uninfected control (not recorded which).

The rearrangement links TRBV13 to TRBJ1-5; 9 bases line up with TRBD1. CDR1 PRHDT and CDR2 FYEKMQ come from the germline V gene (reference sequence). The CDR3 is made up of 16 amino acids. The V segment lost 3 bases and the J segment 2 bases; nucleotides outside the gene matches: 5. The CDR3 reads CASSFTGGAGNQPQHF. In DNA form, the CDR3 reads TGTGCCAGCAGCTTCACAGGGGGCGCGGGCAATCAGCCCCAGCATTTT. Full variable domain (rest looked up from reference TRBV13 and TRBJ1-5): AAGVIQSPRHLIKEKRETATLKCYPIPRHDTVYWYQQGPGQDPQFLISFYEKMQSDKGSIPDRFSAQQFSDYHSELNMSSLELGDSALYFCASSFTGGAGNQPQHFGDGTRLSIL.

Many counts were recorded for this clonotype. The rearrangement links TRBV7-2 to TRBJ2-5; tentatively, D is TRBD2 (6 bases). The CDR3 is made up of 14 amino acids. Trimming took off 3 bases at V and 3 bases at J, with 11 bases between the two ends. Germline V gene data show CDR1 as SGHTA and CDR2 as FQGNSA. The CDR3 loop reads CASSFRDSKETQYF. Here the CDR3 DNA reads TGTGCCAGCAGCTTCCGGGACTCAAAAGAGACCCAGTACTTC. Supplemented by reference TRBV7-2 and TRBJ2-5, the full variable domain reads GAGVSQSPSNKVTEKGKDVELRCDPISGHTALYWYRQSLGQGLEFLIYFQGNSAPDKSGLPSDRFSAERTGGSVSTLTIQRTQQEDSAVYLCASSFRDSKETQYFGPGTRLLVL.